The entry below describes one TCR beta chain. It has no known antigen specificity. No base-level quality is on record; no much larger clone is a single base apart. These data originate in a study of blood T cell repertoires in COVID-19 (dated by TCRdb to about 2020). For context, the study as a whole: Samples covering the acute and convalescent phases of COVID-19 were provided by collaborators in the United States, Italy and Spain. The material from the prospective study consisted of cDNA or gDNA derived from T cells, B-cell-depleted T cells, or PBMCs. The sample metadata nearly always contained a de-identified subject ID, COVID-19 status, age in years and sex. The samples were drawn from the first 160 participants of the ongoing ImmuneRACE study and from over 950 subjects provided by 6 global collaborators. Subjects who had been exposed to COVID-19, were actively infected with it, or had recovered from it provided the deeply sampled blood TCRbeta repertoires that made up the dataset. Where available, HLA class I and class II types were taken from metadata supplied by the sample provider and were not determined by assay-based typing. The repertoires were released in a freely available public database meant as a resource for research on the immune response to SARS-CoV-2.

TCRbeta CDR3 regions were amplified from genomic DNA by means of the immunoSEQ Assay, a bias-controlled multiplex PCR. In the authors' own workflow: The number of nucleated cells in each sample was estimated from the amplification of reference gene primers within the assay. To quantify the absolute abundance of each unique TCRbeta CDR3 rearrangement, sequence reads were collapsed and filtered. For each sample, productive Simpson clonality was calculated as the square root of Simpson's diversity index across productive rearrangements. The table was pulled from immuneACCESS by TCRdb, which kept in-frame rearrangements only. Such tables lose some clones; where checked, under half of the loss comes from unresolved V genes, and the rest has no known cause. V and J calls and clone size come straight from that table; D and trimming were deduced from the DNA. This sample is represented by around 58,000 clones; 70% to 90% of them were singletons. The ten largest make up 5.3% of the sample.

The germline ends are 13 bases apart after V is trimmed by 2 bases and J by 9 bases. Taken from the germline V gene, the CDR1 and CDR2 loops are KGHDR and SFDVKD. The CDR3 runs 14 residues from the cysteine to the phenylalanine. CDR3 DNA is the only sequence kept; it has 42 bases, read in frame from the first base. What the research found in general, with its limitations: Clinical and demographic metadata were provided uncurated, with the amount varying by source and participant.

Each collaborating institution followed its own protocols to collect whole blood in K2EDTA tubes. For TCRbeta analysis, collaborator samples were shipped as frozen whole blood, as isolated PBMCs, or as DNA extracted from either sample type. The receptor comes from a human donor in a cohort sampled during active COVID-19. The sequenced material came from peripheral blood. Recombination connected TRBV24-1 to TRBJ2-1; TRBD2 could be the D gene, as 6 bases match. The bases read TGTGCCACCAGTGATTGGGGGGATGCGGGTGAGCAGTTCTTC. Its coded protein is CATSDWGDAGEQFF.